Below are 10 T cell receptor beta chains sequenced from a single sample in a study of T cell repertoires in cytomegalovirus infection. MiXCR was run by TCRdb on the reads, yielding one entry per CDR3 protein. Here the sample spans roughly 800,000 distinct CDR3 sequences, 25% to 35% being singletons. These receptors' targets are unknown. Source: cultured CD8+ T cells from PBMCs, taken from culture after CMV antigen stimulation. These receptors originate from a human donor in good health (CMV status not recorded). Some clones in this sample may be carry-over from other donors' samples.

This clonotype was seen a handful of times. The J gene is TRBJ2-4, the V gene TRBV29-1; D perhaps matches TRBD2 (6 bases). The CDR3 extends over 16 amino acids. Germline CDR1 and CDR2: SQVTM and ANQGSEA. Deletions cut 6 bases from V and 0 bases from J, with 18 bases between. For the CDR3, the DNA is TGCAGCGTCAAGACGGGGGTTACCCTAGCCAAAAACATTCAGTACTTC. Amino acids: CSVKTGVTLAKNIQYF.

The sample holds a few counts of this clonotype. V gene TRBV27 combines with J gene TRBJ1-1; possible D gene TRBD1, 5 bases. The CDR3 consists of 15 residues. The germline gives CDR1 MNHEY, CDR2 SMNVEV (reference sequence). Trimming shortened V by 5 bases and J by 5 bases, and 18 bases separated the two germline ends. This CDR3 is CASSDRGAGWTEAFF. CDR3 nucleotide sequence: TGTGCCAGCAGTGACCGAGGGGCAGGGTGGACTGAAGCTTTCTTT.

This clonotype was recorded at least ten times. This chain joins TRBV12-3 or TRBV12-4 and TRBJ1-2; D unclear. CDR3 length equals 11 residues. V shed 6 bases and J shed 7 bases, with 9 bases lying between them. For the CDR3, the DNA is TGTGCCAGCAGGACCCTCCTTGGCTACACCTTC. Residues: CASRTLLGYTF.

This clonotype was picked up many times. V and J are TRBV7-2 and TRBJ1-4; a weak D match, TRBD1 (5 bases). V lost 5 bases to trimming and J lost 8 bases, with 15 bases between them. The CDR3 has 14 residues. From germline, CDR1 is SGHTA and CDR2 FQGNSA. This chain's CDR3 is CASSIERGWEKLFF. In DNA, the CDR3 is TGTGCCAGCAGCATCGAAAGGGGTTGGGAAAAACTGTTTTTT.

V and J are TRBV18 and TRBJ1-1, with D uncertain. The CDR3 runs to 16 residues. Germline lookup yields CDR1 KGHSH and CDR2 LQKENI. The ends were cut back, 0 bases at V and 4 bases at J, with 15 bases in the middle. CDR3 protein: CASSPPGMGFITEAFF. CDR3 DNA sequence: TGTGCCAGCTCACCACCGGGTATGGGGTTTATCACTGAAGCTTTCTTT.

This clonotype was seen ten or more times. V and J are TRBV7-2 and TRBJ2-7; TRBD1 might be the D (6 bases). The V and J ends lost 1 base and 2 bases respectively, with 9 bases between them. The CDR3 consists of 14 residues. Germline assignment: CDR1 SGHTA and CDR2 FQGNSA. The CDR3 loop reads CASSLGGGAYEQYV. In nucleotides, the CDR3 is TGTGCCAGCAGCTTAGGAGGGGGAGCCTACGAGCAGTACGTC.

The V call is TRBV7-9, the J call TRBJ2-3, with 10 nucleotides matching TRBD2. This CDR3 has 19 residues. With V trimmed by 0 bases and J by 3 bases, 12 bases remained unmatched. Germline V gene sequence: CDR1 SEHNR, CDR2 FQNEAQ (reference sequence). The CDR3 DNA sequence: TGTGCCAGCAGCTTAGCCGGGGCTAGCGGGGGCCTGTGGACAGATACGCAGTATTTT. Its translation: CASSLAGASGGLWTDTQYF. Full variable domain (rest looked up from reference TRBV7-9 and TRBJ2-3): DTGVSQNPRHKITKRGQNVTFRCDPISEHNRLYWYRQTLGQGPEFLTYFQNEAQLEKSRLLSDRFSAERPKGSFSTLEIQRTEQGDSAMYLCASSLAGASGGLWTDTQYFGPGTRLTVL.

The V call is TRBV19, the J call TRBJ2-3; TRBD2 matches 10 bases. The CDR3 length is 15 residues. With 5 bases clipped from V and 2 bases from J, the junction kept 4 bases outside the gene matches. Per the germline V gene, CDR1 is LNHDA and CDR2 is SQIVND (reference sequence). CDR3 sequence (DNA): TGTGCCAGTAGTCTAGCGGGGGTCCACACAGATACGCAGTATTTT. Encoded protein: CASSLAGVHTDTQYF.

V gene TRBV7-6 combines with J gene TRBJ1-5; D gene unclear. V was trimmed by 6 bases and J by 9 bases, leaving 15 bases between them. The CDR3 is 13 residues long. In germline, CDR1 is SGHVS, CDR2 FNYEAQ. CDR3 bases: TGTGCCAGCAGTCAGACCGGGAAGGGGCCCCAGCATTTT. Translating it yields CASSQTGKGPQHF.

The chain carries TRBV7-3 and TRBJ1-4, with D unclear. Per germline, CDR1 SGHTA and CDR2 FQGTGA. The CDR3 spans 14 residues. V was cut by 4 bases and J by 7 bases, with 13 bases left in between. CDR3 protein: CASSSPVGPEKLFF. The CDR3 DNA reads as TGTGCCAGCAGCTCCCCGGTGGGCCCTGAAAAACTGTTTTTT. Full variable domain (outside the CDR3, taken from reference TRBV7-3 and TRBJ1-4): GAGVSQTPSNKVTEKGKYVELRCDPISGHTALYWYRQSLGQGPEFLIYFQGTGAADDSGLPNDRFFAVRPEGSVSTLKIQRTERGDSAVYLCASSSPVGPEKLFFGSGTQLSVL.